The rows below give T cell receptor beta chains drawn from one sample of a study of T cell repertoires in cytomegalovirus infection. A single record per CDR3 protein comes from TCRdb applying MiXCR to the reads. Here the sample spans about 240,000 distinct CDR3 sequences, around 6.2% being singletons. Input material: PBMCs. All receptors come from a human donor in good health (CMV status not recorded). Some clones in this sample may be carry-over from other donors' samples. Both conserved end residues are part of each CDR3. The D gene is left open where the match is weak. Clone size is given for some rows only: seen once, a few or many times, or a class if the clone is expanded.

size,J,D,V,DNA,CDR3
-,TRBJ1-1,-,TRBV6-2/TRBV6-3,TGTGCCAGCAGTTACTCAAGCCCCCCAGAGGGAGCTTTCTTT,CASSYSSPPEGAFF
many,TRBJ2-7,-,TRBV6-2/TRBV6-3,TGTGCCAGCAGGGCTGGAACTATACCCTACGAGCAGTACTTC,CASRAGTIPYEQYF
many,TRBJ2-7,TRBD1,TRBV20-1,TGCAGTGCTCGCGGGACAGGGTCCTACGAGCAGTACTTC,CSARGTGSYEQYF
few,TRBJ2-5,-,TRBV12-3/TRBV12-4,TGTGCCAGCAGCCGGGTGGCGAGAGAGACCCAGTACTTC,CASSRVARETQYF
many,TRBJ2-1,-,TRBV10-3,TGTGCCATCAGTGAGACAGGGCGAGACAATGAGCAGTTCTTC,CAISETGRDNEQFF
many,TRBJ1-1,-,TRBV4-3,TGCGCCAGCAGCCAGATTGCGCGGGGGGCCCCTGAAGCTTTCTTT,CASSQIARGAPEAFF
many,TRBJ2-3,TRBD1,TRBV20-1,TGCAGTGCTGCCGGGACAGGACCGAAAGATACGCAGTATTTT,CSAAGTGPKDTQYF
many,TRBJ2-5,-,TRBV28,TGTGCCAGCAGTTTCAGGGGCCGGGAGACCCAGTACTTC,CASSFRGRETQYF
few,TRBJ1-5,-,TRBV25-1,TGTGCCAGCAGTGAGGCAGGCCTCACGGCCCAGCATTTT,CASSEAGLTAQHF
many,TRBJ1-3,-,TRBV7-2,TGTGCCAGCAGCCGAGGTCTTACTGGAAACACCATATATTTT,CASSRGLTGNTIYF
-,TRBJ1-2,-,TRBV28,TGTGCCAGCAGTTCCAGCGGGCGGGGCTACACCTTC,CASSSSGRGYTF
many,TRBJ1-2,TRBD1,TRBV29-1,TGCAGCATCCTCGCTCCCGGGACAGGGGAGCTAAACTATGGCTACACCTTC,CSILAPGTGELNYGYTF
many,TRBJ1-2,TRBD1,TRBV7-2,TGTGCCAGCAGCTCGGACCGGACAGGGCATGGCTACACCTTC,CASSSDRTGHGYTF
many,TRBJ2-7,-,TRBV27,TGTGCCAGCAGTTTATCTGGGAAGTGGTACGAGCAGTACTTC,CASSLSGKWYEQYF
many,TRBJ2-6,-,TRBV27,TGTGCCAGCAGTCCACGGGTAGTGCCTGGGGCCAACGTCCTGACTTTC,CASSPRVVPGANVLTF
many,TRBJ1-2,-,TRBV13,TGTGCCAGCAGCTTTTCAGGGACCTATGGCTACACCTTC,CASSFSGTYGYTF
many,TRBJ2-4,TRBD1,TRBV12-3/TRBV12-4,TGTGCCAGCAGTGGGACAGGCCAAAACATTCAGTACTTC,CASSGTGQNIQYF
many,TRBJ1-5,-,TRBV6-2/TRBV6-3,TGTGCCAGCAGTCCTGAGGGGGAGCAGCCCCAGCATTTT,CASSPEGEQPQHF
many,TRBJ1-4,-,TRBV7-2,TGTGCCAGCAGCTTATCCCCAACTAATGAAAAACTGTTTTTT,CASSLSPTNEKLFF
-,TRBJ2-3,-,TRBV7-2,TGTGCCAGCAGCCCTCGAGGGGGGGCGGGCACAGATACGCAGTATTTT,CASSPRGGAGTDTQYF
many,TRBJ2-1,TRBD2,TRBV5-5,TGTGCCAGCAGCTTGGGACTAGCTTTGGTTGAGCAGTTCTTC,CASSLGLALVEQFF
many,TRBJ1-5,-,TRBV28,TGTGCCAGCAGTTTATGGAGGCGGACCTTTAGCAATCAGCCCCAGCATTTT,CASSLWRRTFSNQPQHF
-,TRBJ1-1,-,TRBV7-2,TGTGCCAGCAGCTCGCGCGCCGGCGGGGGTATGAACACTGAAGCTTTCTTT,CASSSRAGGGMNTEAFF
many,TRBJ1-4,-,TRBV6-2/TRBV6-3,TGTGCCAGCAGTTCGGACCTCTTTTCAAAAGTGTTTTTT,CASSSDLFSKVFF
many,TRBJ2-5,-,TRBV2,TGTGCCAGCAGTGTGGACAGCCAAGAGACCCAGTACTTC,CASSVDSQETQYF
many,TRBJ1-6,-,TRBV5-1,TGCGCCAGCAGCTTGGACGGGGTCGCCTATAATTCACCCCTCCACTTT,CASSLDGVAYNSPLHF
many,TRBJ2-1,TRBD2,TRBV7-2,TGTGCCAGCAGCCCACCCGGGGGGAGGGTATACAATGAGCAGTTCTTC,CASSPPGGRVYNEQFF
many,TRBJ1-2,TRBD1,TRBV28,TGTGCCAGCAGTTTAACAGGGGATCACTATGGCTACACCTTC,CASSLTGDHYGYTF
many,TRBJ1-1,-,TRBV28,TGTGCCAGCAGGTTCCTGGGGCGTCTCTACACTGAAGCTTTCTTT,CASRFLGRLYTEAFF
many,TRBJ1-1,-,TRBV12-3/TRBV12-4,TGTGCCAGCAGTTTTCAGAGTCCTCCAAACACTGAAGCTTTCTTT,CASSFQSPPNTEAFF
many,TRBJ1-6,-,TRBV7-9,TGTGCCAGCAGCTCCGGACGGTGGAACTCAAATAATTCACCCCTCCACTTT,CASSSGRWNSNNSPLHF
many,TRBJ2-1,TRBD2,TRBV7-2,TGTGCCAGCAGCTTAGTAGGGACTAATTCGAATGAGCAGTTCTTC,CASSLVGTNSNEQFF
many,TRBJ2-1,TRBD1,TRBV7-2,TGTGCCAGCAGCATGAGGGGGCCCATGGATGAGCAGTTCTTC,CASSMRGPMDEQFF
many,TRBJ2-1,TRBD2,TRBV6-2/TRBV6-3,TGTGCCAGCAGAGCTAGCGGGGGGTTCTCCTACAATGAGCAGTTCTTC,CASRASGGFSYNEQFF
many,TRBJ2-3,-,TRBV7-2,TGTGCCAGCAGCTTGCCCGCAGGGAGCACAGATACGCAGTATTTT,CASSLPAGSTDTQYF
few,TRBJ2-2,TRBD2,TRBV5-8,TGTGCCAGCAGCTTGATAGCGGGCCCAAAAGGCGGCACCGGGGAGCTGTTTTTT,CASSLIAGPKGGTGELFF
many,TRBJ2-3,TRBD2,TRBV29-1,TGCAGCCCTTACCTACAACTAGCGGGGGGGCGTGATACGCAGTATTTT,CSPYLQLAGGRDTQYF
many,TRBJ2-5,TRBD2,TRBV7-2,TGTGCCAGCAGCTCCGCTAGCGGGGGAAGGGAGACCCAGTACTTC,CASSSASGGRETQYF
many,TRBJ2-1,-,TRBV28,TGTGCCAGCAGCCGAGGGCCCCCATACCCACAAAATGAGCAGTTCTTC,CASSRGPPYPQNEQFF
-,TRBJ2-1,TRBD1,TRBV28,TGTGCCAGCAGTCCAGCGCAGGGGGCTTATGAGCAGTTCTTC,CASSPAQGAYEQFF
many,TRBJ2-3,-,TRBV7-6,TGTGCCAGCAGCCTAGGAGGGCCAGATACGCAGTATTTT,CASSLGGPDTQYF
many,TRBJ2-1,-,TRBV19,TGTGCCAGTAGTTCCTTTGTTGCCGAGCAGTTCTTC,CASSSFVAEQFF
many,TRBJ1-1,-,TRBV7-2,TGTGCCAGCAGCTTGGAGGGGACGGTGGGGACTGAAGCTTTCTTT,CASSLEGTVGTEAFF
many,TRBJ1-1,-,TRBV11-2,TGTGCCAGCAGCTTATGGACAGCAGCGAACACTGAAGCTTTCTTT,CASSLWTAANTEAFF